This entry concerns a single TCR beta chain. The sample originates from a study of T cell changes during pregnancy in multiple sclerosis. Profiled with immunoSEQ multiplex PCR; TCRdb holds only in-frame clones, not every one. The sample has 55,000 to 80,000 clones, 93% seen once; the top ten hold more than 3%. The source was CD8+ T cells from peripheral blood mononuclear cells, collected in the second trimester of pregnancy. This TCR was recovered from a female donor with multiple sclerosis, enrolled in a pregnancy study.

CDR3 loop: CASSQPGLAGEEQFF. CDR3 DNA: TGTGCCAGCAGCCAACCGGGACTAGCGGGAGAGGAGCAGTTCTTC. J is TRBJ2-1 and V is TRBV4-2, with 14 bases that match TRBD2. J was trimmed by 10 bases and V by 2 bases; bases with no gene match: 4. This CDR3 region has 15 residues. Germline CDR1 and CDR2: LGHNA and YNFKEQ.